This T cell receptor (beta chain) was sequenced in a study of cytomegalovirus exposure and HLA in healthy donors. The CDR3 has 15 residues. V lost 4 bases to trimming and J lost 9 bases, with 22 bases between them. Germline assignment: CDR1 GTSNPN and CDR2 SVGIG (reference sequence). This PCR relied on a set of 60 Vbeta primers and 13 Jbeta primers. The protocol was immunoSEQ multiplex PCR, while the TCRdb copy is restricted to in-frame clones and leaves out a portion. Among 250,000 or so clones listed, under 90% were seen once. The sample taken for sequencing was PBMCs. This receptor was taken from a human donor in good health. V and J are TRBV30 and TRBJ2-1; TRBD2 might be the D (6 bases). The CDR3 loop reads CAWKGDFGSDTEQFF. In DNA form, the CDR3 reads TGTGCCTGGAAAGGGGACTTCGGGTCGGACACTGAGCAGTTCTTC.